What follows are 21 T cell receptor beta chains derived from one specimen sequenced in a study of shared clonotypes between healthy human individuals. Produced via immunoSEQ multiplex PCR; TCRdb's table is partial and in-frame only. The data contain 740,000 or so clones, roughly 72% of them seen just once; the ten biggest clones take up around 2%. Sequenced material: memory CD4+ T cells sorted from blood. Subset: CD45RA-negative fraction. These receptors all come from a woman aged 25 to 39 in good health.

Turning to this clone: A far larger clone is one nucleotide away, so this likely arose from a read error. Other DNA sequences from this sample encode an identical CDR3 as well. This rearrangement joins TRBV7-9 to TRBJ2-6; no definite D call. Per germline, CDR1 SEHNR and CDR2 FQNEAQ (reference sequence). V lost 3 bases and J 1 base, leaving 1 base between the germline ends. The CDR3 length is 13 residues. The CDR3 DNA is TGTGCCAGCAGCTTTTCTGGGGCCAACGTCCTGACTTTC. It yields the protein CASSFSGANVLTF.

The chain is built from TRBV6-5 and TRBJ2-5, with D possibly being TRBD1 or TRBD2 (5 bases each). This CDR3 is built from 15 residues. Trimming removed 8 bases at V and 1 base at J, with 17 bases between. Germline V gene sequence: CDR1 MNHEY, CDR2 SVGAGI. The CDR3 is CASATYGGIQETQYF. The CDR3 DNA reads as TGTGCCAGCGCGACTTATGGGGGTATCCAAGAGACCCAGTACTTC.

In this sample, this clone turned up a few times. This sequence joins TRBV2 and TRBJ1-1; TRBD1 matches 9 bases. The CDR3 runs to 13 residues. The V gene end was trimmed by 7 bases and the J gene end by 6 bases; junction bases not matched to a gene: 6. CDR1 and CDR2 from the germline V gene are SNHLY and FYNNEI. The CDR3 loop is CASTLGQGSEAFF. CDR3 sequence (DNA): TGTGCCAGCACCCTGGGACAGGGATCTGAAGCTTTCTTT. Combining the CDR3 with reference TRBV2 and TRBJ1-1 gives the whole variable domain EPEVTQTPSHQVTQMGQEVILRCVPISNHLYFYWYRQILGQKVEFLVSFYNNEISEKSEIFDDQFSVERPDGSNFTLKIRSTKLEDSAMYFCASTLGQGSEAFFGQGTRLTVV.

The V and J genes are TRBV9 and TRBJ2-1, with TRBD2 identical over 12 bases. The length of the CDR3 is 15 residues. Germline V gene sequence: CDR1 SGDLS, CDR2 YYNGEE. V lost 2 bases to trimming and J lost 8 bases; unmatched junction nucleotides: 5. In DNA, the CDR3 is TGTGCCAGCAGCGTGGTAGGGACTAGCGGGTATGAGCAGTTCTTC. Translated, it gives CASSVVGTSGYEQFF. Using reference TRBV9 and TRBJ2-1 for the parts outside the CDR3, the full variable domain is DSGVTQTPKHLITATGQRVTLRCSPRSGDLSVYWYQQSLDQGLQFLIQYYNGEERAKGNILERFSAQQFPDLHSELNLSSLELGDSALYFCASSVVGTSGYEQFFGPGTRLTVL.

This clone has a single count. The rearrangement links TRBV5-1 to TRBJ2-3, with no clear D. Trimming removed 7 bases at V and 2 bases at J, with 8 bases between. CDR1 is SGHRS and CDR2 is YFSETQ in the germline V gene. The CDR3 length is 12 residues. As DNA, the CDR3 is TGCGCCAGCGCGCTGTCCACAGATACGCAGTATTTT. It specifies CASALSTDTQYF.

The chain carries TRBV11-3 and TRBJ1-5, with D uncertain. Germline values: CDR1 SGHNT, CDR2 YENEEA. CDR3 length: 19 amino acids. V lost 4 bases to trimming and J lost 6 bases, with 28 bases between them. The CDR3 coding sequence is TGTGCCAGCAGCTCCATGTTGTGCCGCTTTGGGATCTCGATTCAGCCCCAGCATTTT. It yields the protein CASSSMLCRFGISIQPQHF.

V usage is TRBV14 and J usage is TRBJ2-7; 13 bases map to TRBD2. The germline gives CDR1 SGHDN, CDR2 FVKESK. The CDR3 length is 17 residues. The V segment lost 0 bases and the J segment 3 bases; nucleotides outside the gene matches: 5. CDR3 bases: TGTGCCAGCAGCCAAGAAGGACTAGCGGGAGAGGTCTACGAGCAGTACTTC. Residues: CASSQEGLAGEVYEQYF.

A few counts support this clone. The same CDR3 can be traced to other DNA sequences in this sample. The rearrangement joins TRBV4-1 to TRBJ2-5; 11 bases line up with TRBD2. Germline values: CDR1 MGHRA, CDR2 YSYEKL. The CDR3 is 16 amino acids. V gave up 1 base and J gave up 3 bases; unmatched junction bases: 4. DNA of the CDR3: TGCGCCAGCAGCCAAGCCCTAGCGGGAGGAGAAGAGACCCAGTACTTC. Residues: CASSQALAGGEETQYF.

This clone was detected a few times. The chain links TRBV29-1 to TRBJ2-4, with D possibly being TRBD2 (6 bases). The germline CDR1 and CDR2 sequences are SQVTM and ANQGSEA. The CDR3 extends over 12 amino acids. V gave up 3 bases and J gave up 7 bases, with 10 bases separating them. CDR3 nucleotide sequence: TGCAGCGTTGATTGGGGGGAGAACATTCAGTACTTC. Amino acid sequence: CSVDWGENIQYF. Combining the CDR3 with reference TRBV29-1 and TRBJ2-4 gives the whole variable domain SAVISQKPSRDICQRGTSLTIQCQVDSQVTMMFWYRQQPGQSLTLIATANQGSEATYESGFVIDKFPISRPNLTFSTLTVSNMSPEDSSIYLCSVDWGENIQYFGAGTRLSVL.

This clone has a count of ten or more. The chain recombines TRBV11-3 with TRBJ2-2; maybe TRBD1 (6 bases). The CDR3 loop spans 14 amino acids. Germline loops: CDR1 SGHNT, CDR2 YENEEA. V lost 5 bases to trimming and J lost 3 bases, with 10 bases between them. The CDR3 sequence is CASSPGTHTGELFF. The CDR3 coding sequence is TGTGCCAGCAGCCCCGGGACACACACCGGGGAGCTGTTTTTT.

Regarding this clone: This sample includes further DNA sequences coding for the same CDR3. The V gene is TRBV10-3, the J gene TRBJ2-1; a weak D match, TRBD2 (6 bases). The CDR3 contains 12 residues. Trimming left V 4 bases short and J 10 bases short, with 11 bases between. Looked up from germline, CDR1 is ENHRY and CDR2 is SYGVKD. The DNA of the CDR3 is TGTGCCATCAGTGTTAGCGGAAACGAGCAGTTCTTC. Amino acids: CAISVSGNEQFF.

The CDR3 nucleotides read TGTGCCAGCAGTGTCCTAGCGGGAGGGTACAATGAGCAGTTCTTC. Translated, it gives CASSVLAGGYNEQFF. V is TRBV2 and J is TRBJ2-1; 12 bases agree with TRBD2. Germline CDR1 reads SNHLY; CDR2 reads FYNNEI. Germline trimming cut 4 bases from V and 4 bases from J; bases unmatched to any gene: 2. The CDR3 has 15 amino acids.

This chain connects TRBV25-1 to TRBJ1-4; 11 bases map to TRBD1. Germline V lookup: CDR1 MGHDK, CDR2 SYGVNS. V was pared by 3 bases and J by 0 bases, with 6 bases of the junction left unmatched. The CDR3 spans 18 residues. CDR3 sequence (DNA): TGTGCCAGCAGTGATCCCGGGACAGGGGGTGCAACTAATGAAAAACTGTTTTTT. This encodes CASSDPGTGGATNEKLFF.

The rearrangement links TRBV7-2 to TRBJ1-5, with TRBD1 identical over 8 bases. V shed 4 bases, J shed 0 bases, and the junction held 8 bases outside the gene matches. The CDR3 totals 17 residues. CDR1 is SGHTA and CDR2 is FQGNSA in the germline V gene. CDR3 residues: CASSSKVTGGSNQPQHF. CDR3 sequence (DNA): TGTGCCAGCAGCTCAAAGGTCACAGGGGGTAGCAATCAGCCCCAGCATTTT.

The chain has TRBV27 and TRBJ2-2, with D possibly TRBD1 on 5 matching bases. The germline V gene has CDR1 MNHEY and CDR2 SMNVEV (reference sequence). The V end was cut by 7 bases, the J end by 5 bases, with 17 bases between. This CDR3 comprises 15 residues. This chain's CDR3 is CASTQSRVFTGELFF. CDR3 DNA sequence: TGTGCCAGCACCCAAAGCAGGGTTTTTACCGGGGAGCTGTTTTTT.

V usage is TRBV7-9 and J usage is TRBJ2-4; 9 bases are shared with TRBD1. Trimming took 1 base from V and 8 from J; bases not matched to a gene: 6. The CDR3 is 15 amino acids. Germline assignment: CDR1 SEHNR and CDR2 FQNEAQ (reference sequence). Here the CDR3 reads CASSLVAGQGHIQYF. CDR3 DNA: TGTGCCAGCAGCTTAGTCGCGGGACAGGGACACATTCAGTACTTC.

V gene TRBV23-1 combines with J gene TRBJ2-4, with 7 positions matching TRBD1. TRBV23-1 is reported as an ORF; its role is uncertain. The CDR3 sequence is 17 residues long. The V segment lost 3 bases and the J segment 1 base; nucleotides outside the gene matches: 9. Written as DNA, the CDR3 is TGCGCCAGCAGTCAGCTAAACAGGGGCGGGGCCAAAAACATTCAGTACTTC. Translated, it gives CASSQLNRGGAKNIQYF.

This chain uses TRBV5-1 with TRBJ2-5; weak D call: TRBD2 (6 bases). V was cut by 3 bases and J by 7 bases, with 16 bases left in between. Germline lookup yields CDR1 SGHRS and CDR2 YFSETQ. CDR3 length equals 14 residues. The CDR3 region is CASSSSAGSWTQYF. The CDR3 DNA is TGCGCCAGCAGCTCCTCGGCGGGGTCCTGGACCCAGTACTTC.

V and J are TRBV19 and TRBJ2-3; D call uncertain. The CDR3 loop spans 14 amino acids. V dropped 5 bases and J dropped 6 bases, with 15 bases sitting between them. Germline V CDR1 and CDR2: LNHDA, SQIVND (reference sequence). Here the CDR3 reads CASSRDIRLDTQYF. The CDR3, as DNA: TGTGCCAGTAGTCGCGATATCAGGTTGGATACGCAGTATTTT.

V and J are TRBV7-9 and TRBJ2-5, with TRBD2 identical over 10 bases. Germline CDR1 SEHNR, CDR2 FQNEAQ (reference sequence). The CDR3 length is 16 residues. Trimming removed 1 base from V and 6 bases from J; junction bases left unmatched: 8. The CDR3 reads CASSLVASGSSQTQYF. In DNA form, the CDR3 reads TGTGCCAGCAGCTTAGTGGCTAGCGGGAGCTCGCAGACCCAGTACTTC.

The chain recombines TRBV5-1 with TRBJ2-1; 9 nucleotides match TRBD2. CDR1 is SGHRS, CDR2 YFSETQ, per germline. The CDR3 runs 15 residues. The junction had 3 bases not matched to a gene; V was cut back by 3 bases and J by 2 bases. The CDR3 DNA sequence: TGCGCCAGCAGCTGGACTAGCGAACCCTACAATGAGCAGTTCTTC. Its protein is CASSWTSEPYNEQFF.